The rows below give T cell receptor beta chains drawn from one sample of a study of response to subunit inactivated influenza vaccine. TCRdb reanalysed the RT-PCR reads using MiXCR and keeps one entry per CDR3 protein. The profile shows 800,000 or so distinct CDR3 sequences, less than 25% of them singletons. Sample: PBMCs from blood, taken approximately 5 days after vaccination. The receptors originated from a man aged 50-60 years who received an inactivated influenza vaccine. CDR3s include the opening cysteine and the closing phenylalanine or tryptophan. Size values are once, few and many counts, or a class for expanded clones, and some rows have none.

clone_size	j_call	v_call	cdr3_aa
NA	TRBJ2-2	TRBV25-1	CASSGSQGATGELFF
few	TRBJ2-7	TRBV5-1	CASSGTGLSLLTQQYF
NA	TRBJ2-1	TRBV28	CASRLQGINEQFF
few	TRBJ2-6	TRBV28	CASSFRYSGANVLTF
NA	TRBJ2-7	TRBV3-1	CASRDTGTSRAEQYF
NA	TRBJ2-1	TRBV7-8	CASSLLPKSSYNEQFF
few	TRBJ1-5	TRBV6-2/TRBV6-3	CASSYTGGHQPQHF
NA	TRBJ2-1	TRBV10-3	CAISDLGSYNEQFF
few	TRBJ2-7	TRBV7-2	CASSSVGGAYEQYF
NA	TRBJ2-7	TRBV12-3/TRBV12-4	CASSIRDRGWEQYF
NA	TRBJ2-1	TRBV7-9	CASSSGSTGYNEQFF
many	TRBJ2-7	TRBV5-1	CASSLEAGANEQYF
NA	TRBJ1-5	TRBV6-2/TRBV6-3	CASRDYNQPQHF
few	TRBJ2-3	TRBV5-6	CASSFGWRAASTDTQYF
NA	TRBJ2-2	TRBV18	CASSPGQQIGELFF
NA	TRBJ2-1	TRBV20-1	CSARDGGGHYNEQFF
few	TRBJ2-6	TRBV12-3/TRBV12-4	CASRSNTGSGANVLTF
many	TRBJ2-7	TRBV4-2	CASSQDRAPGGYEQYF
NA	TRBJ2-1	TRBV4-1	CASSQEVRGTYNEQFF
NA	TRBJ1-1	TRBV4-3	CASSQEGGPNTEAFF
NA	TRBJ2-5	TRBV29-1	CSVDLPATGGETQYF
NA	TRBJ2-5	TRBV10-3	CAIRMGQGAITETQYF
many	TRBJ2-5	TRBV20-1	CSAGGETQYF
NA	TRBJ1-2	TRBV4-3	CASSLTHGDGYTF
few	TRBJ1-5	TRBV5-1	CASSYRRQPQHF
few	TRBJ2-5	TRBV2	CASSGFGEETQYF
few	TRBJ2-7	TRBV28	CASSLFPGSYEQYF
NA	TRBJ2-7	TRBV12-3/TRBV12-4	CASSFRQGENEQYF
few	TRBJ2-4	TRBV7-9	CASSKDRGGLYF
many	TRBJ1-2	TRBV5-1	CASSLDEGLTGFNGYTF
NA	TRBJ2-1	TRBV28	CASSLNPEQFF
few	TRBJ2-7	TRBV20-1	CSAPTGRTYEQYF
many	TRBJ1-5	TRBV29-1	CSVAVGDPNQPQHF
NA	TRBJ1-1	TRBV20-1	CSAPDRLNTEAFF
NA	TRBJ2-3	TRBV7-9	CASSSPRGFTDTQYF
few	TRBJ2-5	TRBV7-9	CASSPPQGSKTQYF
few	TRBJ1-1	TRBV9	CASSVAQNTEAFF
many	TRBJ1-1	TRBV24-1	CATSDSDTEAFF
NA	TRBJ2-1	TRBV18	CASSPELKDGNEQFF
NA	TRBJ1-1	TRBV5-1	CASSSILATEAFF
NA	TRBJ2-7	TRBV6-1	CASRTGLSSYEQYF
NA	TRBJ2-1	TRBV7-2	CASSKTGGPYNEQFF
NA	TRBJ2-6	TRBV27	CASSLGVVGGANVLTF
NA	TRBJ2-5	TRBV5-4	CASSCRRDRGQTQYF
many	TRBJ1-5	TRBV12-3/TRBV12-4	CASSLQGSRQPQHF
NA	TRBJ1-1	TRBV7-9	CASSSLPGGLRNTEAFF
many	TRBJ1-5	TRBV6-5	CASSYSRGGEGQPQHF
NA	TRBJ1-5	TRBV20-1	CSANRDDQPQHF
NA	TRBJ2-3	TRBV7-9	CASSLGHGGDTHYF
many	TRBJ2-3	TRBV6-5	CASSYNRGTDTQYF
NA	TRBJ2-3	TRBV9	CASSVFSTDTQYF
NA	TRBJ1-5	TRBV7-9	CASSATGHDNQPQHF